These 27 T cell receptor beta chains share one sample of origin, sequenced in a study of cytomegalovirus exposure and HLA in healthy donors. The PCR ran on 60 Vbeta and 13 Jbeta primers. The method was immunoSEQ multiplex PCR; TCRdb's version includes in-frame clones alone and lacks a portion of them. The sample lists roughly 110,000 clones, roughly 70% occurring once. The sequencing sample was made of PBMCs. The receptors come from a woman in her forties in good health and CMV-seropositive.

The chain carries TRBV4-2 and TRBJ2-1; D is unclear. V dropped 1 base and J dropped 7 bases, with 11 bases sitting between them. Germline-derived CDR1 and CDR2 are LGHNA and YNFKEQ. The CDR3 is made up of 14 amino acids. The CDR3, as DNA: TGTGCCAGCAGCCAAGTGGCAGACTCAAATGAGCAGTTCTTC. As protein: CASSQVADSNEQFF.

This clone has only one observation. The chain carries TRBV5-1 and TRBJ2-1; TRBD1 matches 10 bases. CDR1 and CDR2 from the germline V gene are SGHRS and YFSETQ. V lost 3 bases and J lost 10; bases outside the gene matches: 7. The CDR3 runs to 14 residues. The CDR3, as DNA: TGCGCCAGCAGCTCCGGGACAGGGGCTGGCGAGCAGTTCTTC. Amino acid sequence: CASSSGTGAGEQFF.

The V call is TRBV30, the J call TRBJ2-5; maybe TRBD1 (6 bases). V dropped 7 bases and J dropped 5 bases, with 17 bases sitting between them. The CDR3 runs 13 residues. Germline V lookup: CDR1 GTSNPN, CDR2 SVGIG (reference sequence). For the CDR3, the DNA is TGTGCCTCGGATAGTGGGCAGGGGGAGACCCAGTACTTC. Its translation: CASDSGQGETQYF.

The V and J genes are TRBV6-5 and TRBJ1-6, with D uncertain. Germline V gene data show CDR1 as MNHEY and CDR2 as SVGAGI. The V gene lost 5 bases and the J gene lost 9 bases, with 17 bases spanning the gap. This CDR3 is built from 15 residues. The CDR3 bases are TGTGCCAGCAGTCCAATCACCGGGTCCGGTTCACCCCTCCACTTT. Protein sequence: CASSPITGSGSPLHF.

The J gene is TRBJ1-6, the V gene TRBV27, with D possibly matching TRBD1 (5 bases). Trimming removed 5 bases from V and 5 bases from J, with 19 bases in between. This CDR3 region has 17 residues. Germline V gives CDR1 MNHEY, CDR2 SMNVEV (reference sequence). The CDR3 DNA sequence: TGTGCCAGCAGTCCGAGTTTTGGGGCGCCGGATAATTCACCCCTCCACTTT. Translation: CASSPSFGAPDNSPLHF.

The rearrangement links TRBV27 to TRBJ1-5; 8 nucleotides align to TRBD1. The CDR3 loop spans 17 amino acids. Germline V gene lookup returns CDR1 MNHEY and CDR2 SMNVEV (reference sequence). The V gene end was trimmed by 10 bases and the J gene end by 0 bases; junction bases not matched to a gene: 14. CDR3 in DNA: TGTGCCATCCCCAGGGGGCTCTTCAATCTTAGCAATCAGCCCCAGCATTTT. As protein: CAIPRGLFNLSNQPQHF.

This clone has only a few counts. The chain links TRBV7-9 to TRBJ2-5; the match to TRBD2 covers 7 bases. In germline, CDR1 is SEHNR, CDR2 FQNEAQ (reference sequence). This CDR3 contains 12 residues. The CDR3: CAGEGIEETQYF. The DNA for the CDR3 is TGTGCGGGGGAGGGAATAGAGGAGACCCAGTACTTC.

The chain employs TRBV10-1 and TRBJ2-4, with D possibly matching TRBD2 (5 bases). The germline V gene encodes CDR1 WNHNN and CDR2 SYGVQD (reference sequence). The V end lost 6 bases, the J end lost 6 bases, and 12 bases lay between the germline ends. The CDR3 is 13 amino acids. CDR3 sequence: CASREVELNIQYF. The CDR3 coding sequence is TGCGCCAGCAGGGAGGTAGAGTTAAACATTCAGTACTTC.

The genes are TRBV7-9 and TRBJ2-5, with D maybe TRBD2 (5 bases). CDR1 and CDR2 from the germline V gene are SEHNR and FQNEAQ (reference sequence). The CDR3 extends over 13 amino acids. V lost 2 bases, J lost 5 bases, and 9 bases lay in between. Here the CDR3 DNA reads TGTGCCAGCAGCTTATCTCGCGGGGAGACCCAGTACTTC. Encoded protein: CASSLSRGETQYF.

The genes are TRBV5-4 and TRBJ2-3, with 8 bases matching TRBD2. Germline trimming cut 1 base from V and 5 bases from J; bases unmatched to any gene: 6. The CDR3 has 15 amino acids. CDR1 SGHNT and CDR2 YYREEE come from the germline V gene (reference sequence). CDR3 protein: CASSLQRGLVDTQYF. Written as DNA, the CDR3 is TGTGCCAGCAGCTTGCAGCGGGGGTTGGTAGATACGCAGTATTTT.

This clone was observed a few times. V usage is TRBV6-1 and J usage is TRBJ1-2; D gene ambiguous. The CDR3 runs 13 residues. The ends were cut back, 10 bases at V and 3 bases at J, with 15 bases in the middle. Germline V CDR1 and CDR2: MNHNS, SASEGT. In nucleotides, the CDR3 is TGTGCCATTTACCTAACCGGGGACTATGGCTACACCTTC. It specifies CAIYLTGDYGYTF.

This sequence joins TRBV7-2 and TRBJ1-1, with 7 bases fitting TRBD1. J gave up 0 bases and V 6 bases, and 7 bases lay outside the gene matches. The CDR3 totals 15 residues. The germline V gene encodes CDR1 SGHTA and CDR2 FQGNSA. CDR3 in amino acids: CASRPQTGLNTEAFF. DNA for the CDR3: TGTGCCAGCAGGCCGCAGACAGGGCTGAACACTGAAGCTTTCTTT.

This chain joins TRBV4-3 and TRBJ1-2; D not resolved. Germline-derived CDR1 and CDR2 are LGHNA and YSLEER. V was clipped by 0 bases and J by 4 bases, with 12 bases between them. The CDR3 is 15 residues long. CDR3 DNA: TGCGCCAGCAGCCAAGATCCTACACAGCTCTATGGCTACACCTTC. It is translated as CASSQDPTQLYGYTF.

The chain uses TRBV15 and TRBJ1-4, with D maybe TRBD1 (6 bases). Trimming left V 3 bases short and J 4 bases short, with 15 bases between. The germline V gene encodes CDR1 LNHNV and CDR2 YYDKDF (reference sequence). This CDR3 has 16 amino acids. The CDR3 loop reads CATSRLGWTVNEKLFF. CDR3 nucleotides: TGTGCCACCAGCAGGCTTGGGTGGACAGTTAATGAAAAACTGTTTTTT.

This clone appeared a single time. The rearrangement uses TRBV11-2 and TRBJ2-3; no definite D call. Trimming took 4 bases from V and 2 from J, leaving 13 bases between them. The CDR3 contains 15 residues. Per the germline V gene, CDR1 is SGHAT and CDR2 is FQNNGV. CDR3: CASSSTTGFTDTQYF. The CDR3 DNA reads TGTGCCAGCAGCTCTACGACGGGTTTCACAGATACGCAGTATTTT.

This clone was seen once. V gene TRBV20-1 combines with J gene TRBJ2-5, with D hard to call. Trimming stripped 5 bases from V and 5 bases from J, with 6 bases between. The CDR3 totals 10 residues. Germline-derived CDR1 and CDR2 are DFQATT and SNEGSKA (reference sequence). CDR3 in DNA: TGCAGTGCTCGCAGGGAGACCCAGTACTTC. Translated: CSARRETQYF.

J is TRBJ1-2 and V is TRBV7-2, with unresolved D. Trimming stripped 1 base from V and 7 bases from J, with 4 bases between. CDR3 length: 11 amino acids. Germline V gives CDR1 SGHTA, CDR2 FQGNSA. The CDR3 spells CASSLGRGYTF. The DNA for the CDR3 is TGTGCCAGCAGCTTAGGTCGTGGCTACACCTTC.

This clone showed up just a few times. CDR3 loop: CASSLAGMANTEAFF. The CDR3 DNA reads TGTGCCAGCAGCTTGGCCGGGATGGCAAACACTGAAGCTTTCTTT. The chain carries TRBV5-4 and TRBJ1-1; D unclear. This CDR3 has 15 amino acids. With 0 bases removed from V and 2 bases from J, the gap between germline ends came to 11 bases. From germline, CDR1 is SGHNT and CDR2 YYREEE (reference sequence).

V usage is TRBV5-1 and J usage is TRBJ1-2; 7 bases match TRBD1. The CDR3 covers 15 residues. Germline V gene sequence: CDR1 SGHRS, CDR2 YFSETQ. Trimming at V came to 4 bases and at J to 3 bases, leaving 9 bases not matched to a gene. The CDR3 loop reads CASSLAGGYDYGYTF. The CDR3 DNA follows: TGCGCCAGCAGCCTGGCAGGGGGTTATGACTATGGCTACACCTTC.

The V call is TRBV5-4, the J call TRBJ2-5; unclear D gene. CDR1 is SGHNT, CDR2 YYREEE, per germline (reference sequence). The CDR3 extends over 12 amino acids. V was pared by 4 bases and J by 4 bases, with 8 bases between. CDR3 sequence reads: CASSARRETQYF. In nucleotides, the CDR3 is TGTGCCAGCAGCGCAAGGAGAGAGACCCAGTACTTC.

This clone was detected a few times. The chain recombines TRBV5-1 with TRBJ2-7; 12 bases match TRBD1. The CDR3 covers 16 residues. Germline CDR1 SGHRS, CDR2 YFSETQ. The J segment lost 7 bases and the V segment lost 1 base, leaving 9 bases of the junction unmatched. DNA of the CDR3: TGCGCCAGCAGCTTGATACCGGGACAGGGGGCTAATGAGCAGTACTTC. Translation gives CASSLIPGQGANEQYF.

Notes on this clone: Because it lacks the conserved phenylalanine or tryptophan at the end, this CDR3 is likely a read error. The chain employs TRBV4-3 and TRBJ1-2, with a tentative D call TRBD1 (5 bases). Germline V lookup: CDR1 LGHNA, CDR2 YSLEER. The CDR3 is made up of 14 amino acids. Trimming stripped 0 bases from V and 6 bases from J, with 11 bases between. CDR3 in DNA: TGCGCCAGCAGCCAAGATCGGGGGTTCGATGGCTACACCGTC. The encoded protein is CASSQDRGFDGYTV.

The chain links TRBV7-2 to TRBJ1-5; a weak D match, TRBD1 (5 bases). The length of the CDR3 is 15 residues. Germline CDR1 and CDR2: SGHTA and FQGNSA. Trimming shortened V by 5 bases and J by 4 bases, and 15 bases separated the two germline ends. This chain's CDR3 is CASSPQGGMNQPQHF. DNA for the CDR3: TGTGCCAGCAGCCCGCAGGGAGGGATGAATCAGCCCCAGCATTTT.

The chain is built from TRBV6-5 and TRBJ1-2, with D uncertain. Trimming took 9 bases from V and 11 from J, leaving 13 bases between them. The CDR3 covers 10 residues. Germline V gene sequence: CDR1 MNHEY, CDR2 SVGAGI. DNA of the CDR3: TGTGCCAGTTTTGGGCCCCCTTACACCTTC. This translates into CASFGPPYTF.

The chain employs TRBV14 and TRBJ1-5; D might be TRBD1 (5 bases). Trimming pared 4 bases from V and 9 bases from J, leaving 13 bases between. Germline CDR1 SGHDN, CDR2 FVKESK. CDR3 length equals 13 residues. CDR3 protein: CASSPFDQGPQHF. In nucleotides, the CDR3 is TGTGCCAGCAGCCCCTTCGACCAGGGGCCCCAGCATTTT.

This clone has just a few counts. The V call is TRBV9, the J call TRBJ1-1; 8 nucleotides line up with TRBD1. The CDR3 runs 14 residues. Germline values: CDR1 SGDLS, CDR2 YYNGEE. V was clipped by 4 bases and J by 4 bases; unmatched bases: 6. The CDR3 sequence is CASSYTTGGTEAFF. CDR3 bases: TGTGCCAGCAGCTATACAACAGGGGGCACTGAAGCTTTCTTT.

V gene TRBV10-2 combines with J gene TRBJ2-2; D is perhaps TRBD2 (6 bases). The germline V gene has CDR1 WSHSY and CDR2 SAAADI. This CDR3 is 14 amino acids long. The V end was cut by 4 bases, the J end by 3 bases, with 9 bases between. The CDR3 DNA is TGCGCCAGCAGTGTCGGGGGAGACACCGGGGAGCTGTTTTTT. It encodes CASSVGGDTGELFF.